One and the same sample provided the 27 T cell receptor beta chains below, sequenced in a study of blood T cell repertoires in COVID-19 (dated by TCRdb to 2018 to 2020). The library was generated by the immunoSEQ multiplex PCR assay. TCRdb took over this immuneACCESS table, retaining in-frame rearrangements with V and J assigned. Such tables are incomplete; in checked studies, under half of the missing clones stem from an unresolved V gene, and the remainder is unexplained. Present in this sample are about 220,000 clones, about 88% of which were seen just once. The top ten clonotypes cover roughly 10% of the sample. What was sequenced was peripheral blood. The receptor set was obtained from a woman in her forties or fifties with COVID-19, enrolled during active disease.

The chain uses TRBV7-3 and TRBJ1-3; D is possibly TRBD1 (6 bases). Trimming cost V 5 bases and J 4 bases, with 9 bases left between them. Germline-derived CDR1 and CDR2 are SGHTA and FQGTGA. The CDR3 loop spans 13 amino acids. In nucleotides, the CDR3 is TGTGCCAGCAGCCCCGACAGGGGAAACACCATATATTTT. Residues: CASSPDRGNTIYF.

This sequence joins TRBV5-6 and TRBJ1-1, with D perhaps matching TRBD1 (5 bases). Germline CDR1 is SGHDT and CDR2 is YYEEEE. V lost 1 base, J lost 1 base, and 14 bases lay in between. This CDR3 region has 16 residues. The CDR3 is CASSLQGFERNTEAFF. The CDR3 DNA sequence: TGTGCCAGCAGCTTGCAGGGATTCGAAAGGAACACTGAAGCTTTCTTT.

V gene TRBV7-2 combines with J gene TRBJ2-5; the D gene is possibly TRBD2 (6 bases). Per germline, CDR1 SGHTA and CDR2 FQGNSA. Trimming removed 1 base from V and 2 bases from J, with 11 bases in between. The CDR3 consists of 15 residues. CDR3 sequence (DNA): TGTGCCAGCAGCTTAGACCTGGGACTGCAAGAGACCCAGTACTTC. Its protein product is CASSLDLGLQETQYF.

The chain uses TRBV6-1 and TRBJ2-3, with TRBD1 matching over 9 bases. V was pared by 0 bases and J by 3 bases, with 16 bases of the junction left unmatched. CDR1 is MNHNS, CDR2 SASEGT, per germline. This CDR3 region has 20 residues. The CDR3 sequence: CASSEATGTGPPGGTDTQYF. The CDR3 coding sequence is TGTGCCAGCAGTGAAGCGACCGGGACAGGGCCCCCCGGTGGGACAGATACGCAGTATTTT.

The chain recombines TRBV6-5 with TRBJ2-1; 8 bases are shared with TRBD1. This CDR3 has 15 amino acids. Germline V gene sequence: CDR1 MNHEY, CDR2 SVGAGI. Losses at the gene ends were 2 bases for V and 7 bases for J; bases not matched to a gene: 7. The CDR3 loop is CASSYKGRGPNEQFF. CDR3 bases: TGTGCCAGCAGTTACAAGGGCAGGGGGCCAAATGAGCAGTTCTTC.

This chain connects TRBV6-5 to TRBJ2-7, with D hard to call. V lost 7 bases, J lost 3 bases, and 7 bases lay in between. CDR1 is MNHEY, CDR2 SVGAGI, per germline. The CDR3 is 11 amino acids. This chain's CDR3 is CASTEDYEQYF. Written as DNA, the CDR3 is TGTGCCAGCACCGAGGACTACGAGCAGTACTTC.

V is TRBV11-3 and J is TRBJ2-5; 11 bases line up with TRBD1. Germline trimming cut 4 bases from V and 4 bases from J; bases unmatched to any gene: 8. CDR1 is SGHNT, CDR2 YENEEA, per germline. The CDR3 extends over 16 amino acids. The CDR3 region has the DNA TGTGCCAGCAGCTCCCGGACAGGGGGCGGGAGAGAGACCCAGTACTTC. Its protein is CASSSRTGGGRETQYF.

V is TRBV9 and J is TRBJ1-2, with D possibly TRBD1 on 5 matching bases. The germline V gene has CDR1 SGDLS and CDR2 YYNGEE. The CDR3 loop spans 15 amino acids. Trimming took 3 bases from V and 4 from J, leaving 16 bases between them. CDR3 region: CASSEKDGGIYGYTF. CDR3 nucleotide sequence: TGTGCCAGCAGCGAGAAGGACGGGGGAATCTATGGCTACACCTTC.

The V and J genes are TRBV29-1 and TRBJ1-5, with TRBD1 identical over 9 bases. The CDR3 length is 13 residues. CDR1 is SQVTM and CDR2 is ANQGSEA in the germline V gene. The V gene end was trimmed by 6 bases and the J gene end by 4 bases; junction bases not matched to a gene: 4. The chain's CDR3 is CSVAGTGNQPQHF. For the CDR3, the DNA is TGCAGCGTAGCCGGGACAGGGAATCAGCCCCAGCATTTT.

The chain links TRBV19 to TRBJ1-1; D gene uncertain. The germline V and J ends were trimmed by 3 bases and 4 bases, with 9 bases remaining between them. CDR1 and CDR2 (germline): LNHDA, SQIVND (reference sequence). The CDR3 extends over 13 amino acids. CDR3 sequence (DNA): TGTGCCAGTAGTATTCAAGCTGTCACTGAAGCTTTCTTT. Translating it yields CASSIQAVTEAFF.

V gene TRBV5-1 combines with J gene TRBJ2-1; 9 bases line up with TRBD2. Germline trimming cut 0 bases from V and 8 bases from J; bases unmatched to any gene: 6. Germline V gives CDR1 SGHRS, CDR2 YFSETQ. CDR3 length equals 15 residues. The CDR3 nucleotides are TGCGCCAGCAGCTTGGCAGCGGGGGGTACTGATGAGCAGTTCTTC. Translation: CASSLAAGGTDEQFF.

This clone has just a few counts. The chain combines TRBV24-1 with TRBJ1-2; TRBD1 matches at 11 bases. V shed 6 bases and J 8 bases; nucleotides not matched to a gene: 7. The length of the CDR3 is 14 residues. Germline V lookup: CDR1 KGHDR, CDR2 SFDVKD. CDR3 nucleotide sequence: TGTGCCACCAGTCGCCGGGACAGGGGGGGAGGCTACACCTTC. It specifies CATSRRDRGGGYTF.

This rearrangement joins TRBV11-2 to TRBJ2-1; D possibly corresponds to TRBD2 (5 bases). The V end lost 6 bases, the J end lost 0 bases, and 12 bases lay between the germline ends. Germline V gene sequence: CDR1 SGHAT, CDR2 FQNNGV. This CDR3 is built from 15 residues. CDR3 region: CASSSTGSSYNEQFF. The CDR3 DNA reads as TGTGCCAGCAGTTCGACGGGGAGCTCCTACAATGAGCAGTTCTTC. Together with reference TRBV11-2 and TRBJ2-1, the CDR3 gives the full variable domain: EAGVAQSPRYKIIEKRQSVAFWCNPISGHATLYWYQQILGQGPKLLIQFQNNGVVDDSQLPKDRFSAERLKGVDSTLKIQPAKLEDSAVYLCASSSTGSSYNEQFFGPGTRLTVL.

The rearrangement joins TRBV11-3 to TRBJ2-3; D call uncertain. The CDR3 loop spans 16 amino acids. The germline gives CDR1 SGHNT, CDR2 YENEEA. With 1 base removed from V and 6 bases from J, the gap between germline ends came to 17 bases. This chain's CDR3 is CASSLGARPHGDTQYF. The CDR3 nucleotides read TGTGCCAGCAGCTTAGGGGCCAGGCCCCATGGGGATACGCAGTATTTT.

The chain recombines TRBV2 with TRBJ1-3; D may be TRBD1 (6 bases). Per germline, CDR1 SNHLY and CDR2 FYNNEI. V lost 6 bases, J lost 4 bases, and 10 bases lay in between. The CDR3 runs to 13 residues. CDR3 residues: CASRQGWGNTIYF. The CDR3 nucleotides are TGTGCCAGCAGGCAGGGGTGGGGAAACACCATATATTTT.

The chain combines TRBV27 with TRBJ2-3, with D possibly matching TRBD1 (6 bases). Germline lookup yields CDR1 MNHEY and CDR2 SMNVEV (reference sequence). CDR3 length: 16 amino acids. V lost 5 bases, J lost 2 bases, and 17 bases lay in between. For the CDR3, the DNA is TGTGCCAGCAGTCCCTTGGACAGTTTAAACACAGATACGCAGTATTTT. Translating gives CASSPLDSLNTDTQYF.

This chain uses TRBV29-1 with TRBJ2-1, with 9 positions matching TRBD1. Germline values: CDR1 SQVTM, CDR2 ANQGSEA. Losses at the gene ends were 1 base for V and 8 bases for J; bases not matched to a gene: 12. The CDR3 runs 16 residues. CDR3 in DNA: TGCAGCGTTGAAGGAACCCGGAACAGGGGGCCATATGAGCAGTTCTTC. It yields the protein CSVEGTRNRGPYEQFF.

The J gene is TRBJ2-2, the V gene TRBV27; D is perhaps TRBD2 (6 bases). This CDR3 has 21 residues. V was pared by 2 bases and J by 0 bases, with 25 bases between. Germline CDR1 is MNHEY and CDR2 is SMNVEV (reference sequence). Here the CDR3 reads CASSLRKRRRDEIANTGELFF. CDR3 DNA sequence: TGTGCCAGCAGTTTAAGGAAAAGGCGGCGGGACGAAATCGCGAACACCGGGGAGCTGTTTTTT.

V gene TRBV27 combines with J gene TRBJ1-2; the D is unclear. V was clipped by 4 bases and J by 7 bases, with 13 bases between them. The CDR3 loop spans 13 amino acids. Germline assignment: CDR1 MNHEY and CDR2 SMNVEV (reference sequence). The CDR3 loop reads CASSWGWGGGYTF. CDR3 nucleotide sequence: TGTGCCAGCAGTTGGGGATGGGGAGGTGGCTACACCTTC.

CDR3 bases: TGTGCCAGTAGCCCGGGGACGAACACCGGGGAGCTGTTTTTT. Protein product: CASSPGTNTGELFF. The chain joins TRBV19 to TRBJ2-2; the D gene is possibly TRBD2 (5 bases). CDR3 size: 14 residues. Germline V gives CDR1 LNHDA, CDR2 SQIVND (reference sequence). Trimming took 6 bases from V and 0 from J, leaving 8 bases between them. Full variable domain (missing parts from reference TRBV19 and TRBJ2-2): DGGITQSPKYLFRKEGQNVTLSCEQNLNHDAMYWYRQDPGQGLRLIYYSQIVNDFQKGDIAEGYSVSREKKESFPLTVTSAQKNPTAFYLCASSPGTNTGELFFGEGSRLTVL.

J is TRBJ2-7 and V is TRBV6-5; TRBD1 matches 9 bases. Germline values: CDR1 MNHEY, CDR2 SVGAGI. The CDR3 sequence is 15 residues long. The V segment lost 7 bases and the J segment 0 bases; nucleotides outside the gene matches: 7. CDR3 in DNA: TGTGCCAGCATTTCAAGACAGGGGGGCTCCTACGAGCAGTACTTC. Encoded protein: CASISRQGGSYEQYF.

This chain connects TRBV10-3 to TRBJ2-3, with 10 bases lining up with TRBD2. V was pared by 6 bases and J by 5 bases, with 11 bases of the junction left unmatched. The CDR3 sequence is 16 residues long. Looked up from germline, CDR1 is ENHRY and CDR2 is SYGVKD. In nucleotides, the CDR3 is TGTGCCATCAGAGGAGGAGCGGGGGGGCCGGGAGATACGCAGTATTTT. It is translated as CAIRGGAGGPGDTQYF.

The chain recombines TRBV24-1 with TRBJ1-5, with TRBD1 as a possible D gene (5 bases). The CDR3 is 14 residues long. Germline V gene sequence: CDR1 KGHDR, CDR2 SFDVKD. V lost 1 base, J lost 4 bases, and 7 bases lay in between. The DNA of the CDR3 is TGTGCCACCAGTGATTTCGGGGGTAATCAGCCCCAGCATTTT. Protein product: CATSDFGGNQPQHF.

This sequence joins TRBV7-9 and TRBJ2-4, with TRBD1 matching over 9 bases. CDR3 length equals 18 residues. With 3 bases clipped from V and 0 bases from J, the junction kept 9 bases outside the gene matches. CDR1 and CDR2 from the germline V gene are SEHNR and FQNEAQ (reference sequence). CDR3 nucleotide sequence: TGTGCCAGCAGCTTTCCGGGACAGGGACCTCTAGCCAAAAACATTCAGTACTTC. The encoded protein is CASSFPGQGPLAKNIQYF.

The chain is built from TRBV23-1 and TRBJ1-1; TRBD1 aligns across 7 bases. TRBV23-1 is identified as an open reading frame with a role that is uncertain. V lost 6 bases, J lost 1 base, and 8 bases stayed unmatched. This CDR3 comprises 15 residues. In DNA form, the CDR3 reads TGCGCCAGCAGGGACAGGCCAATCGAGAACACTGAAGCTTTCTTT. The encoded protein is CASRDRPIENTEAFF.

J is TRBJ2-2 and V is TRBV5-6; 7 bases align to TRBD2. CDR3 length: 12 amino acids. The J segment lost 7 bases and the V segment lost 4 bases, leaving 1 base of the junction unmatched. Germline V gene data show CDR1 as SGHDT and CDR2 as YYEEEE. CDR3 residues: CASSRDYGELFF. Written as DNA, the CDR3 is TGTGCCAGCAGCCGGGACTACGGGGAGCTGTTTTTT.

The chain joins TRBV10-3 to TRBJ2-3, with 9 bases lining up with TRBD2. The CDR3 is 16 residues long. Germline CDR1 is ENHRY and CDR2 is SYGVKD. Trimming took 6 bases from V and 5 from J; bases not matched to a gene: 12. As DNA, the CDR3 is TGTGCCATCAGGGGTGGGGAGCGGGGGGCAGGAGATACGCAGTATTTT. Amino acid sequence: CAIRGGERGAGDTQYF.